This TCR beta chain comes out of a study of OX40 agonist ivuxolimab in advanced cancers. For the study at large: Patients undergoing dose escalation presented with hepatocellular carcinoma, melanoma, renal cell or head and neck cancer. Previous treatment with anti-PD-1, anti-PD-L1 or anti-CTLA-4 therapy was allowed; about 40% had received some.

Per the germline V gene, CDR1 is SGHTA and CDR2 is FQGTGA. V gave up 6 bases and J gave up 2 bases; unmatched junction bases: 1. The CDR3 has 13 amino acids. Study findings and constraints: Patients who responded partially at 0.1-3.0 mg/kg showed clonal expansion ranking among the lowest.

Assay used: immunoSEQ multiplex PCR; TCRdb lists only in-frame clones, some missing. The table records about 97,000 clones, roughly nine tenths of them present only once. Points on this clone: Antigen specificity is unknown.

V gene TRBV7-3 combines with J gene TRBJ1-2, with 9 positions matching TRBD1. The TCR comes from an adult with an advanced solid tumor such as melanoma, head and neck, liver or kidney cancer. This specimen consisted of CD4+ or CD8+ T cells sorted from blood, obtained in a trial of the OX40 agonist ivuxolimab. The CDR3 region is CASSTGGNYGYTF. The DNA for the CDR3 is TGTGCCAGCAGTACAGGGGGCAACTATGGCTACACCTTC.